These 5 T cell receptor beta chains share one sample of origin, sequenced in a study of CD8+ T cells in alopecia areata (dated by TCRdb to between 2017 and 2018). Libraries were made using the immunoSEQ multiplex PCR assay. For TCR sequencing, RNA was extracted from every sample and reverse transcribed into cDNA to serve as template. TCRdb provides this immuneACCESS table in a form limited to in-frame rearrangements. Some clones are lacking; in checked studies, under half of them reflect an unresolved V gene, and why the rest are absent is not known. For this sample the table reports 290,000 or so clones, with no clone seen just once. Roughly 1.2% of the sample is in the top ten clones. Pooled mouse cutaneous lymph node cells were stained for CD4, CD8alpha, NKG2D, NKG2ACE and other markers, then sorted on a BD Influx. The sequenced sample consisted of CD4+ T cells sorted from a lymph node. These receptors all come from a C3H/HeJ mouse with alopecia areata. This line of mice carries MHC haplotype H2-k.

Turning to this clone: Mouse germline and gene names are used. CDR3 DNA, as far as it was read: TGTGCCTGGAGTCTAGGACAGGGGGCGCGAGGGAAC. Translated: CAWSLGQGARGN. The CDR3, in full, reads CAWSLGQGARGNTLYF. V and J are TRBV31 and TRBJ2-4; 11 bases align to TRBD1. The read finishes 4 residues shy of the CDR3 end, and the germline J gene is used to complete it. CDR3 length: 16 amino acids. The germline V gene encodes CDR1 GKSSPN and CDR2 SITVG.

This clone was seen more than once but under ten times. Gene and germline names: mouse. The CDR3 end falls 3 residues outside the read, so it is completed with the germline J gene. The chain couples TRBV1 to TRBJ1-6; TRBD1 agrees at 9 bases. TRBJ1-6 is designated an ORF whose function remains uncertain. V lost 2 bases to trimming and J lost 5 bases; unmatched junction nucleotides: 4. The CDR3 has 16 residues. The germline V gene encodes CDR1 NSQYPW and CDR2 LRSPGD (reference sequence). The CDR3 reads CTCSASTGGNNSPLYF. The CDR3 bases that were read are TGCACCTGCAGTGCATCGACAGGGGGGAATAATTCGCCC.

Points on this clone: Gene names are the mouse ones. Read data end 4 residues before the CDR3 end; the end is taken from the germline J gene. Other nucleotide sequences in the sample specify the same CDR3. The chain links TRBV13-1 to TRBJ2-3; TRBD1 matches 9 bases. Germline V gives CDR1 NSHNY, CDR2 SYGAGN. After removal of 5 bases from V and 0 bases from J, the junction contained 4 bases not matched to a gene. This CDR3 comprises 15 residues. CDR3 protein: CASSGTGTSAETLYF. The CDR3 bases that were read are TGTGCCAGCAGCGGGACAGGGACTAGTGCAGAA.

Notes on this clone: Mouse names are used for the genes. The CDR3 goes on 4 residues after the read ends, and that part is filled in from the germline J gene. The rearrangement uses TRBV13-3 and TRBJ2-5, with 8 bases fitting TRBD1. The V gene's germline CDR1 is NNHDY and CDR2 SYVADS. The CDR3 runs to 15 residues. Here the CDR3 reads CASRRRGLGPDTQYF. Partial CDR3 DNA: TGTGCCAGCAGACGCAGGGGGCTCGGGCCAGAC.

This clone was detected only a few times. Genes and germline are mouse. The CDR3 goes on 4 residues after the read ends, and that part is filled in from the germline J gene. The gene calls are TRBV13-2 and TRBJ2-2; D gene unclear. This CDR3 has 16 amino acids. Germline V gene data show CDR1 as NNHNN and CDR2 as SYGAGS (reference sequence). V gave up 0 bases and J gave up 1 base, with 10 bases separating them. The CDR3 bases that were read are TGTGCCAGCGGTGATGCTGAGACAATAAACACCGGG. It codes for CASGDAETINTG. The entire CDR3 sequence reads CASGDAETINTGQLYF.